The source of this T cell receptor beta chain is a study of blood T cell repertoires in COVID-19. TCRdb's copy holds only in-frame clones and misses some; the assay was immunoSEQ multiplex PCR. The sample has 200,000 to 300,000 clones; 65% to 90% are singletons. V was pared by 5 bases and J by 5 bases, with 12 bases of the junction left unmatched. The CDR3 runs to 17 residues. Germline assignment: CDR1 SGHVS and CDR2 FQNEAQ. The receptor was derived from a man in his forties or fifties with COVID-19, enrolled during active disease. Sequenced input: peripheral blood. The genes are TRBV7-8 and TRBJ1-1; 12 bases agree with TRBD1. In nucleotides, the CDR3 is TGTGCCAGCAGCCTCCACGGGGGGACAGGGGGCGAAACTGAAGCTTTCTTT. Its translation: CASSLHGGTGGETEAFF.